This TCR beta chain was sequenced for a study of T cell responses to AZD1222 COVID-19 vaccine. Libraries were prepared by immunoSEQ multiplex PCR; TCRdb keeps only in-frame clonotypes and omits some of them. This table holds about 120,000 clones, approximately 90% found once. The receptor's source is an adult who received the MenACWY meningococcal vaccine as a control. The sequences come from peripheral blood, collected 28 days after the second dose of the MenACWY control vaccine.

The chain's CDR3 is CASSPDSPTSGENEQYV. The CDR3 DNA sequence: TGTGCCAGCAGTCCGGATTCCCCTACTAGCGGTGAAAACGAGCAGTACGTC. This chain connects TRBV6-6 to TRBJ2-7; 8 bases align to TRBD2. The CDR3 consists of 17 residues. V shed 5 bases, J shed 5 bases, and the junction held 17 bases outside the gene matches. The germline V gene has CDR1 MNHNY and CDR2 SVGAGI (reference sequence).